These 6 T cell receptor beta chains came from one sample sequenced in a study of blood T cells in healthy people across ages. A second roughly 7 to 12 cycle PCR used barcoded and J-beta primers. Each CDR3 protein gets one entry after TCRdb re-called the 5' RACE reads with MiXCR. Of about 1.6 million distinct CDR3 sequences listed, 30% to 40% are singletons. Sequencing input: blood. The source is a woman in her twenties or thirties in good health.

This clonotype was detected ten times or more. The V and J genes are TRBV12-3 or TRBV12-4 and TRBJ1-6; no definite D call. Trimming removed 6 bases from V and 8 bases from J, with 11 bases in between. The CDR3 totals 13 residues. The CDR3 region is CASSPGEHSPLHF. In DNA form, the CDR3 reads TGTGCCAGCAGCCCTGGTGAACATTCACCCCTCCACTTT.

The chain combines TRBV20-1 with TRBJ2-7; 8 nucleotides align to TRBD2. CDR1 and CDR2 from the germline V gene are DFQATT and SNEGSKA (reference sequence). CDR3 length equals 14 residues. Germline trimming cut 5 bases from V and 3 bases from J; bases unmatched to any gene: 9. DNA of the CDR3: TGCAGTGCTCCTCGGGGTAGCGGGGACTACGAGCAGTACTTC. Translating it yields CSAPRGSGDYEQYF.

This clonotype showed up just a few times. The chain recombines TRBV6-1 with TRBJ2-3; D may be TRBD2 (6 bases). The germline V gene has CDR1 MNHNS and CDR2 SASEGT. The ends were cut back, 6 bases at V and 2 bases at J, with 27 bases in the middle. The CDR3 contains 19 residues. The CDR3 reads CASSAGRRGLHTITDTQYF. The CDR3 DNA follows: TGTGCCAGCAGCGCGGGACGCCGGGGCCTTCATACCATCACAGATACGCAGTATTTT.

The chain has TRBV7-9 and TRBJ2-7; D uncertain. Trimming took off 2 bases at V and 4 bases at J, with 12 bases between the two ends. The CDR3 loop spans 14 amino acids. Germline CDR1 is SEHNR and CDR2 is FQNEAQ (reference sequence). Here the CDR3 DNA reads TGTGCCAGCAGCTTACACTCCGGACCGTACGAGCAGTACTTC. Amino acids: CASSLHSGPYEQYF.

V gene TRBV6-6 combines with J gene TRBJ2-4, with a possible D match to TRBD2 (5 bases). Matching the DNA end better, TRBJ2-7 makes the J call doubtful. Germline V gene lookup returns CDR1 MNHNY and CDR2 SVGAGI (reference sequence). The CDR3 extends over 15 amino acids. The CDR3 DNA is TGTGCCTCCTACCCAGCACGGGGAACGACCTACGAGCAGTACTTC. Translating gives CASYPARGTTYEQYF.

In its sample, this clonotype was seen a few times. The CDR3 protein is CASSRGLAGGLTYEQYF. The CDR3 nucleotides read TGCGCCAGCAGCCGAGGACTAGCGGGGGGCCTGACCTACGAGCAGTACTTC. The rearrangement links TRBV4-1 to TRBJ2-7, with 14 bases fitting TRBD2. The V and J ends lost 4 bases and 2 bases, in that order; junction bases with no gene match: 7. The CDR3 extends over 17 amino acids. The germline CDR1 and CDR2 sequences are MGHRA and YSYEKL.